This T cell receptor (beta chain) was recorded in a study of CD4 and CD8 cells across lung adenocarcinoma regions. Germline values: CDR1 MNHNS, CDR2 SASEGT. Trimming removed 2 bases at V and 6 bases at J, with 4 bases between. The CDR3 has 12 amino acids. MiXCR, run by TCRdb on the PCR reads, gives a single entry per CDR3 protein. The sample contains some 3,200 distinct CDR3 sequences, 55% to 65% of which appear only once. This clonotype has a handful of counts. Samples came from patients with localized non-small cell lung adenocarcinoma. This chain links TRBV6-1 with TRBJ2-2; unclear D gene. The sequence was collected from a male donor with lung adenocarcinoma. The CD4 and CD8 labels of this study may be unreliable. Source material: CD4+ T cells from the margin of a lung tumor. CDR3 loop: CASSENAGELFF. CDR3 bases: TGTGCCAGCAGTGAAAATGCCGGGGAGCTGTTTTTT.